A selection of T cell receptor beta chains follows, all from one sample in a study of blood T cell repertoires in COVID-19. The data were produced by immunoSEQ multiplex PCR, yet TCRdb's version contains in-frame clones alone and is incomplete. The table includes around 230,000 clones, roughly 84% detected once. Sequencing input: peripheral blood. The receptors originated from a man aged 40-55 years who had recovered from COVID-19. Each CDR3 is given without its conserved first and last residue. Fields, in order: J gene, V gene, CDR3 protein.

j_call: TRBJ2-1
v_call: TRBV7-2
cdr3_aa: ASSPWKGTLYNEQF

j_call: TRBJ2-2
v_call: TRBV10-3
cdr3_aa: AIRASGRETGELF

j_call: TRBJ2-7
v_call: TRBV7-2
cdr3_aa: ASSWGLSSYEQY

j_call: TRBJ2-1
v_call: TRBV27
cdr3_aa: ASSSRAGVYNEQF

j_call: TRBJ2-5
v_call: TRBV14
cdr3_aa: ASSQDSGYWRQETQY

j_call: TRBJ1-4
v_call: TRBV6-5
cdr3_aa: ASSNRDSNEKLF

j_call: TRBJ2-1
v_call: TRBV21-1
cdr3_aa: ASSHNRGLATNGGSYNEQF

j_call: TRBJ2-7
v_call: TRBV5-4
cdr3_aa: ASRLGLAGDLDEQY

j_call: TRBJ1-1
v_call: TRBV5-1
cdr3_aa: ASRDRVNTEAF

j_call: TRBJ2-5
v_call: TRBV19
cdr3_aa: ASSSPRWGLLQETQY

j_call: TRBJ1-2
v_call: TRBV19
cdr3_aa: ASSIGSGYGYT

j_call: TRBJ1-3
v_call: TRBV6-1
cdr3_aa: ASSELGHSGNTIY

j_call: TRBJ1-2
v_call: TRBV6-5
cdr3_aa: ASSSPGQSNYGYT

j_call: TRBJ2-3
v_call: TRBV3-1/TRBV3-2
cdr3_aa: ASSPQWEATQY

j_call: TRBJ2-5
v_call: TRBV5-5
cdr3_aa: ASSFSGAETQY

j_call: TRBJ2-3
v_call: TRBV3-1/TRBV3-2
cdr3_aa: ASSETDWDTDTQY

j_call: TRBJ2-7
v_call: TRBV7-2
cdr3_aa: ASRDRRTGTYEQY

j_call: TRBJ2-2
v_call: TRBV6-2/TRBV6-3
cdr3_aa: ASSWHGELF

j_call: TRBJ1-2
v_call: TRBV11-2
cdr3_aa: ASSSLAYYGYT

j_call: TRBJ2-3
v_call: TRBV28
cdr3_aa: ASSLSRTGADTQY

j_call: TRBJ1-2
v_call: TRBV18
cdr3_aa: ASSPPGQRTANYGYT

j_call: TRBJ1-4
v_call: TRBV5-1
cdr3_aa: ASSSATNEKLF

j_call: TRBJ1-2
v_call: TRBV9
cdr3_aa: ASSPISGYT

j_call: TRBJ2-2
v_call: TRBV24-1
cdr3_aa: ATSDSGDTGELF

j_call: TRBJ2-7
v_call: TRBV6-5
cdr3_aa: ASSSAGTLYEQY

j_call: TRBJ1-5
v_call: TRBV18
cdr3_aa: ASSPEQTGGVQPQH

j_call: TRBJ1-5
v_call: TRBV4-3
cdr3_aa: ASSQQAGWPQH

j_call: TRBJ2-6
v_call: TRBV11-2
cdr3_aa: ASSSGDGLLGANVLT

j_call: TRBJ1-2
v_call: TRBV30
cdr3_aa: AWSAGGGYT

j_call: TRBJ1-6
v_call: TRBV5-5
cdr3_aa: ASSLDHRGLSSPLH

j_call: TRBJ1-1
v_call: TRBV7-2
cdr3_aa: ASSSGQNTEAF

j_call: TRBJ2-7
v_call: TRBV27
cdr3_aa: ASSPSTGGYSYEQY

j_call: TRBJ1-5
v_call: TRBV11-2
cdr3_aa: ASSFTGDSNQPQH

j_call: TRBJ1-4
v_call: TRBV28
cdr3_aa: ASIAPGGSEKLF

j_call: TRBJ2-3
v_call: TRBV3-1/TRBV3-2
cdr3_aa: ASSGQRDTQY

j_call: TRBJ2-5
v_call: TRBV5-1
cdr3_aa: ASSPVGGPETQY

j_call: TRBJ2-6
v_call: TRBV2
cdr3_aa: ASSAGLSGANVLT

j_call: TRBJ1-5
v_call: TRBV2
cdr3_aa: ASRGTGGWPQH

j_call: TRBJ1-5
v_call: TRBV12-3/TRBV12-4
cdr3_aa: ASSPWGQPQH

j_call: TRBJ2-1
v_call: TRBV3-1/TRBV3-2
cdr3_aa: ASSQVSGEQF

j_call: TRBJ1-1
v_call: TRBV10-2
cdr3_aa: ASRGDRGVTEAF

j_call: TRBJ1-1
v_call: TRBV2
cdr3_aa: ASSLQGAHSEAF